Presented here are 16 T cell receptor beta chains from one specimen sequenced in a study of cytomegalovirus exposure and HLA in healthy donors. The PCR ran on 60 Vbeta and 13 Jbeta primers. The assay was immunoSEQ multiplex PCR, and TCRdb's table has in-frame clones only and misses some. The sample carries under 200,000 clones, about 80% recorded once. Specimen: PBMCs. These receptors all come from a man in his 60s in good health and CMV-seronegative.

Turning to this clone: The same CDR3 can be traced to other DNA sequences in this sample. This chain links TRBV5-1 with TRBJ2-5; D ambiguous. V was shortened by 4 bases and J by 4 bases, with 8 bases between the two germline ends. The length of the CDR3 is 12 residues. From germline, CDR1 is SGHRS and CDR2 YFSETQ. The CDR3 nucleotides read TGCGCCAGCAGCCCACCCGGAGAGACCCAGTACTTC. Amino acid sequence: CASSPPGETQYF.

The chain has TRBV6-5 and TRBJ2-7, with a possible D match to TRBD2 (5 bases). Germline lookup yields CDR1 MNHEY and CDR2 SVGAGI. The V and J ends lost 8 bases and 4 bases respectively, with 9 bases between them. The CDR3 runs 11 residues. The CDR3 reads CASGSGYEQYF. In DNA, the CDR3 is TGTGCCAGCGGGAGCGGTTACGAGCAGTACTTC.

The CDR3 reads CASSGQGRETQYF. The CDR3 DNA reads TGTGCCAGCAGTGGACAGGGCCGGGAGACCCAGTACTTC. The rearrangement uses TRBV28 and TRBJ2-5; 8 positions agree with TRBD1. The CDR3 covers 13 residues. J was trimmed by 5 bases and V by 5 bases; bases with no gene match: 4. The V gene's germline CDR1 is MDHEN and CDR2 SYDVKM.

This clone has just a few counts. This chain's CDR3 is CTSSQALDRGRVQPQHF. The CDR3 region has the DNA TGCACCAGCAGCCAGGCCCTCGACAGGGGGCGCGTGCAGCCCCAGCATTTT. V and J are TRBV1 and TRBJ1-5; the table's TRBD1 call for D was not verified on the DNA. TRBV1 has pseudogene status. The CDR3 contains 17 residues.

This chain connects TRBV15 to TRBJ2-5; 8 bases are a match to TRBD1. The CDR3 is 17 residues long. Germline-derived CDR1 and CDR2 are LNHNV and YYDKDF (reference sequence). J gave up 5 bases and V 0 bases, and 11 bases lay outside the gene matches. CDR3 nucleotides: TGTGCCACCAGCAGAGAACTACTCCAGGGGGCAGGGGAGACCCAGTACTTC. Translation: CATSRELLQGAGETQYF. Looking up the rest from reference TRBV15 and TRBJ2-5 gives the full variable domain: DAMVIQNPRYQVTQFGKPVTLSCSQTLNHNVMYWYQQKSSQAPKLLFHYYDKDFNNEADTPDNFQSRRPNTSFCFLDIRSPGLGDTAMYLCATSRELLQGAGETQYFGPGTRLLVL.

Worth noting for this clone: One end of the junction fails to match germline, which may point to a read error. The gene calls are TRBV6-5 and TRBJ1-1; tentatively, D is TRBD1 (6 bases). The CDR3 extends over 13 amino acids. Germline CDR1 is MNHEY and CDR2 is SVGAGI. CDR3 sequence reads: CASTRTGNAEAFF. The CDR3 nucleotides read TGTGCCAGCACGCGTACAGGGAACGCTGAAGCTTTCTTT.

The J gene is TRBJ2-3, the V gene TRBV5-1; D possibly corresponds to TRBD1 (6 bases). CDR1 and CDR2 (germline): SGHRS, YFSETQ. The V end lost 10 bases, the J end lost 2 bases, and 17 bases lay between the germline ends. The CDR3 extends over 14 amino acids. CDR3 protein: CAGAPGTTTDTQYF. In nucleotides, the CDR3 is TGCGCCGGGGCCCCCGGGACAACCACAGATACGCAGTATTTT.

The table lists this clone with a few counts. The chain recombines TRBV5-4 with TRBJ2-5; 11 bases agree with TRBD2. The J call may be wrong; the DNA end is better matched by TRBJ2-7. The CDR3 length is 15 residues. The germline V gene encodes CDR1 SGHNT and CDR2 YYREEE (reference sequence). The CDR3 DNA sequence: TGTGCCAGCAGCCCGCTAGCGGGAGGACGCTACGAGCAGTACTTC. It yields the protein CASSPLAGGRYEQYF.

This sequence joins TRBV27 and TRBJ1-3, with TRBD1 as a possible D gene (5 bases). The CDR3 is 15 amino acids. Deletions cut 3 bases from V and 4 bases from J, with 13 bases between. CDR1 is MNHEY, CDR2 SMNVEV, per germline (reference sequence). The CDR3 is CASSLGRAGGNTIYF. In DNA, the CDR3 is TGTGCCAGCAGTTTGGGCAGGGCGGGAGGAAACACCATATATTTT.

The rearrangement joins TRBV2 to TRBJ1-2, with 7 positions matching TRBD1. V lost 6 bases, J lost 0 bases, and 10 bases stayed unmatched. Germline V lookup: CDR1 SNHLY, CDR2 FYNNEI. CDR3 length: 16 amino acids. CDR3 nucleotide sequence: TGTGCCAGCAGCCAAGCCGGGACAGAAGCTAACTATGGCTACACCTTC. Residues: CASSQAGTEANYGYTF. Drawing the rest from reference TRBV2 and TRBJ1-2, the complete variable domain is EPEVTQTPSHQVTQMGQEVILRCVPISNHLYFYWYRQILGQKVEFLVSFYNNEISEKSEIFDDQFSVERPDGSNFTLKIRSTKLEDSAMYFCASSQAGTEANYGYTFGSGTRLTVV.

CDR3 DNA sequence: TGTGCCAGCAGCTTTGTCCAGGGGGCGCTAGGAAACACCGGGGAGCTGTTTTTT. This translates into CASSFVQGALGNTGELFF. This chain links TRBV11-1 with TRBJ2-2, with TRBD1 matching over 8 bases. After removal of 3 bases from V and 2 bases from J, the junction contained 11 bases not matched to a gene. This CDR3 is built from 18 residues. Germline CDR1 is SGHAT and CDR2 is FQDESV (reference sequence).

This chain links TRBV7-8 with TRBJ1-4; D is uncertain. V was shortened by 1 base and J by 11 bases, with 11 bases between the two germline ends. The CDR3 has 13 amino acids. In germline, CDR1 is SGHVS, CDR2 FQNEAQ. In nucleotides, the CDR3 is TGTGCCAGCAGCTTAGGGCCAAGCGGGAAACTGTTTTTT. As protein: CASSLGPSGKLFF.

Only a few counts were recorded for this clone. The chain employs TRBV7-6 and TRBJ2-5; perhaps TRBD2 as D (5 bases). Trimming pared 5 bases from V and 2 bases from J, leaving 12 bases between. Germline V gene sequence: CDR1 SGHVS, CDR2 FNYEAQ. This CDR3 contains 14 residues. The DNA for the CDR3 is TGTGCCAGCAGCCCAGCGGATCCACAAGAGACCCAGTACTTC. This encodes CASSPADPQETQYF.

The CDR3 coding sequence is TGTGCCAGCTCACCACCCGTCGGGACTCTACAAGAGACCCAGTACTTC. It translates to CASSPPVGTLQETQYF. The V call is TRBV18, the J call TRBJ2-5; tentatively, D is TRBD2 (6 bases). The CDR3 is made up of 16 amino acids. The V and J ends lost 0 bases and 2 bases respectively, with 13 bases between them. Germline assignment: CDR1 KGHSH and CDR2 LQKENI.

This chain uses TRBV5-4 with TRBJ1-1; 8 bases align to TRBD1. The CDR3 contains 15 residues. Germline V gene data show CDR1 as SGHNT and CDR2 as YYREEE (reference sequence). Trimming at V came to 4 bases and at J to 0 bases, leaving 5 bases not matched to a gene. CDR3 bases: TGTGCCAGCAGCCTCCGGGACAGGATGAACACTGAAGCTTTCTTT. Amino acids: CASSLRDRMNTEAFF.

The chain uses TRBV28 and TRBJ2-1; D might be TRBD2 (6 bases). Trimming left V 3 bases short and J 1 base short, with 10 bases between. The CDR3 runs 15 residues. Germline values: CDR1 MDHEN, CDR2 SYDVKM. CDR3 region: CASSFRAGSYNEQFF. For the CDR3, the DNA is TGTGCCAGCAGTTTTAGGGCGGGGTCCTACAATGAGCAGTTCTTC.